The 19 T cell receptor beta chains given below trace back to one sample, sequenced in a study of T cell repertoires in cytomegalovirus infection. TCRdb reprocessed the reads via MiXCR and lists one record per CDR3 protein. The sample carries around 180,000 distinct CDR3 sequences, 28% recorded once. Sequencing used PBMCs. Receptor source: a human donor in good health (CMV status not recorded). Some clones in this sample may be carry-over from other donors' samples.

This clonotype was counted only a few times. The chain joins TRBV9 to TRBJ2-2; D perhaps matches TRBD1 (5 bases). The V gene's germline CDR1 is SGDLS and CDR2 YYNGEE. V was shortened by 3 bases and J by 6 bases, with 9 bases between the two germline ends. This CDR3 contains 13 residues. The CDR3 reads CASSAQGSGELFF. CDR3 nucleotides: TGTGCCAGCAGCGCCCAGGGCTCCGGGGAGCTGTTTTTT. The variable domain in full, completed from reference TRBV9 and TRBJ2-2, reads DSGVTQTPKHLITATGQRVTLRCSPRSGDLSVYWYQQSLDQGLQFLIQYYNGEERAKGNILERFSAQQFPDLHSELNLSSLELGDSALYFCASSAQGSGELFFGEGSRLTVL.

This clonotype occurred many times. The chain joins TRBV7-2 to TRBJ1-2; D may be TRBD1 (6 bases). Trimming removed 5 bases at V and 0 bases at J, with 19 bases between. The CDR3 totals 17 residues. Germline CDR1 SGHTA, CDR2 FQGNSA. The CDR3 sequence: CASSRRVETGTNYGYTF. The CDR3 region has the DNA TGTGCCAGCAGCCGACGCGTTGAGACAGGAACTAACTATGGCTACACCTTC. Full variable domain (missing parts from reference TRBV7-2 and TRBJ1-2): GAGVSQSPSNKVTEKGKDVELRCDPISGHTALYWYRQSLGQGLEFLIYFQGNSAPDKSGLPSDRFSAERTGGSVSTLTIQRTQQEDSAVYLCASSRRVETGTNYGYTFGSGTRLTVV.

J is TRBJ1-5 and V is TRBV6-2 or TRBV6-3, with 8 bases lining up with TRBD1. This CDR3 spans 15 amino acids. V was pared by 6 bases and J by 2 bases, with 6 bases of the junction left unmatched. The germline CDR1 and CDR2 sequences are MNHEY and SVGEGT. The CDR3 loop reads CASSMTGEGNQPQHF. DNA for the CDR3: TGTGCCAGCAGCATGACAGGGGAGGGCAATCAGCCCCAGCATTTT.

This chain connects TRBV3-1 to TRBJ2-1; 7 bases fit TRBD1. The J segment lost 4 bases and the V segment lost 3 bases, leaving 9 bases of the junction unmatched. The CDR3 loop spans 16 amino acids. Germline assignment: CDR1 LGHDT and CDR2 YNNKEL (reference sequence). CDR3 sequence (DNA): TGTGCCAGCAGCCATAGCACAGGGGCTGCTTACAATGAGCAGTTCTTC. Amino acids: CASSHSTGAAYNEQFF.

This rearrangement joins TRBV20-1 to TRBJ1-5, with a possible D match to TRBD1 (6 bases). The CDR3 length is 16 residues. V lost 4 bases to trimming and J lost 2 bases, with 18 bases between them. CDR1 is DFQATT and CDR2 is SNEGSKA in the germline V gene (reference sequence). The DNA for the CDR3 is TGCAGTGCTATTGTTGGGGGCATAATGGGCAATCAGCCCCAGCATTTT. Translating it yields CSAIVGGIMGNQPQHF.

The table lists this clonotype with many counts. The chain has TRBV4-3 and TRBJ2-3; TRBD2 agrees at 10 bases. This CDR3 has 16 residues. The germline CDR1 and CDR2 sequences are LGHNA and YSLEER. Losses at the gene ends were 2 bases for V and 6 bases for J; bases not matched to a gene: 8. The CDR3 nucleotides read TGCGCCAGCAGCCAACAAGCGGGGGGGCAAGCGGATACGCAGTATTTT. Amino acid sequence: CASSQQAGGQADTQYF.

CDR3: CASSMWQGEDIQYF. Written as DNA, the CDR3 is TGTGCCAGTAGTATGTGGCAGGGGGAAGACATTCAGTACTTC. The chain recombines TRBV19 with TRBJ2-4, with TRBD1 matching 7 bases. Trimming took 3 bases from V and 8 from J; bases not matched to a gene: 7. The CDR3 contains 14 residues. Germline CDR1 LNHDA, CDR2 SQIVND (reference sequence).

The V and J genes are TRBV19 and TRBJ2-3; 8 positions agree with TRBD2. The CDR3 consists of 13 residues. Germline CDR1 and CDR2: LNHDA and SQIVND (reference sequence). V lost 7 bases to trimming and J lost 4 bases; unmatched junction nucleotides: 4. The CDR3 region has the DNA TGTGCCAGTAACCCGGGAGGGCCAGATACGCAGTATTTT. This codes for CASNPGGPDTQYF.

The chain uses TRBV5-1 and TRBJ2-3; D is unresolved. V was clipped by 1 base and J by 5 bases, with 5 bases between them. The CDR3 contains 12 residues. The V gene's germline CDR1 is SGHRS and CDR2 YFSETQ. CDR3 sequence reads: CASSLMEDTQYF. The CDR3 DNA sequence: TGCGCCAGCAGCTTGATGGAAGATACGCAGTATTTT.

The chain links TRBV6-6 to TRBJ1-3; D unclear. Deletions cut 8 bases from V and 0 bases from J, with 8 bases between. The CDR3 is 13 residues long. Germline V gene sequence: CDR1 MNHNY, CDR2 SVGAGI (reference sequence). The CDR3 reads CASRMSSGNTIYF. DNA of the CDR3: TGTGCCAGCCGAATGAGCTCTGGAAACACCATATATTTT.

V gene TRBV6-2 or TRBV6-3 combines with J gene TRBJ2-3, with a possible D match to TRBD1 (5 bases). V lost 5 bases and J lost 4, with 16 bases in between. The CDR3 is 15 residues long. Per the germline V gene, CDR1 is MNHEY and CDR2 is SVGEGT. The CDR3 is CASSTPQGRADTQYF. The CDR3 coding sequence is TGTGCCAGCAGTACCCCTCAGGGAAGGGCAGATACGCAGTATTTT.

Ten or more counts support this clonotype. The chain combines TRBV7-2 with TRBJ1-4; D unresolved. Germline lookup yields CDR1 SGHTA and CDR2 FQGNSA. There are 17 residues in the CDR3. The V gene lost 2 bases and the J gene lost 1 base, with 14 bases spanning the gap. The CDR3 loop reads CASSLFFDLRTNEKLFF. DNA for the CDR3: TGTGCCAGCAGCTTATTCTTCGACCTCCGAACTAATGAAAAACTGTTTTTT.

This clonotype was recorded only once. The chain couples TRBV12-3 or TRBV12-4 to TRBJ1-5; 9 nucleotides line up with TRBD1. J gave up 6 bases and V 5 bases, and 11 bases lay outside the gene matches. The CDR3 length is 16 residues. For the CDR3, the DNA is TGTGCCAGCAGTCGAGCCCCGACAGGGGGAGGTCAGCCCCAGCATTTT. This codes for CASSRAPTGGGQPQHF.

The chain combines TRBV20-1 with TRBJ1-1, with D unclear. Looked up from germline, CDR1 is DFQATT and CDR2 is SNEGSKA (reference sequence). This CDR3 spans 16 amino acids. Trimming removed 0 bases from V and 3 bases from J, with 17 bases in between. CDR3: CSARDRLFDLHTEAFF. The DNA for the CDR3 is TGCAGTGCTAGAGACCGTCTTTTCGACCTACACACTGAAGCTTTCTTT.

This clonotype has just a few counts. The chain is built from TRBV4-2 and TRBJ2-2, with 8 positions matching TRBD2. The CDR3 extends over 16 amino acids. Germline loops: CDR1 LGHNA, CDR2 YNFKEQ. Losses at the gene ends were 1 base for V and 5 bases for J; bases not matched to a gene: 6. This chain's CDR3 is CASSQARGGGTGELFF. The CDR3 DNA sequence: TGTGCCAGCAGCCAAGCAAGAGGCGGGGGGACCGGGGAGCTGTTTTTT.

The rearrangement uses TRBV2 and TRBJ2-3; possibly TRBD1 for D (5 bases). Germline V gene lookup returns CDR1 SNHLY and CDR2 FYNNEI. The CDR3 totals 12 residues. Trimming took 7 bases from V and 2 from J, leaving 7 bases between them. CDR3 sequence: CASTQDTDTQYF. The CDR3 DNA follows: TGTGCCAGCACACAGGACACAGATACGCAGTATTTT. Full variable domain (outside the CDR3, taken from reference TRBV2 and TRBJ2-3): EPEVTQTPSHQVTQMGQEVILRCVPISNHLYFYWYRQILGQKVEFLVSFYNNEISEKSEIFDDQFSVERPDGSNFTLKIRSTKLEDSAMYFCASTQDTDTQYFGPGTRLTVL.

This sequence joins TRBV30 and TRBJ1-2, with D perhaps matching TRBD1 (6 bases). Trimming removed 3 bases from V and 7 bases from J, with 15 bases in between. The CDR3 loop spans 13 amino acids. Per germline, CDR1 GTSNPN and CDR2 SVGIG (reference sequence). The CDR3 is CAWRIQGGSGYTF. CDR3 sequence (DNA): TGTGCCTGGAGGATACAGGGAGGGTCTGGCTACACCTTC. Supplemented by reference TRBV30 and TRBJ1-2, the full variable domain reads SQTIHQWPATLVQPVGSPLSLECTVEGTSNPNLYWYRQAAGRGLQLLFYSVGIGQISSEVPQNLSASRPQDRQFILSSKKLLLSDSGFYLCAWRIQGGSGYTFGSGTRLTVV.

The V and J genes are TRBV5-1 and TRBJ1-1; perhaps TRBD1 as D (5 bases). V shed 1 base and J shed 4 bases, with 8 bases lying between them. The CDR3 is 13 residues long. Germline loops: CDR1 SGHRS, CDR2 YFSETQ. The DNA of the CDR3 is TGCGCCAGCAGCTTGAATGGGGGCACTGAAGCTTTCTTT. This encodes CASSLNGGTEAFF.

In its sample, this clonotype was seen a few times. This rearrangement joins TRBV12-3 or TRBV12-4 to TRBJ2-3; 9 positions agree with TRBD1. The V gene end was trimmed by 5 bases and the J gene end by 2 bases; junction bases not matched to a gene: 5. The CDR3 loop spans 15 amino acids. The CDR3 sequence: CASSLGQGYTDTQYF. DNA of the CDR3: TGTGCCAGCAGTCTCGGACAGGGGTACACAGATACGCAGTATTTT.